This T cell receptor beta chain was found in a study of CD8 T cells in Susac syndrome. The RNA input was 0.5 to 1 ug, and it was reverse transcribed with random hexamers. TCRdb passed the immunoSEQ multiplex PCR reads through MiXCR, listing each CDR3 protein once. The table lists 150,000 to 200,000 distinct CDR3 sequences, roughly 95% of them singletons. The germline V and J ends were trimmed by 6 bases and 4 bases, with 15 bases remaining between them. The CDR3 loop spans 14 amino acids. Sequenced input: CD4+ T cells from PBMCs. The gene calls are TRBV12-3 or TRBV12-4 and TRBJ1-2, with D unresolved. This clonotype was sampled from a human donor in good health. DNA of the CDR3: TGTGCCAGCAGGCGCAACACAGAGTTCTATGGCTACACCTTC. As protein: CASRRNTEFYGYTF.